This T cell receptor (beta chain) was sequenced for a study of PD-L1 blockade in urothelial cancer. Libraries were prepared by immunoSEQ multiplex PCR; TCRdb keeps only in-frame clonotypes and omits some of them. The sample lists approximately 24,000 clones; about 88% were seen once. This CDR3 region has 15 residues. V was trimmed by 1 base and J by 10 bases, leaving 19 bases between them. Germline assignment: CDR1 SNHLY and CDR2 FYNNEI. The sample in question was PBMCs, obtained around atezolizumab (anti-PD-L1) treatment. The chain links TRBV2 to TRBJ1-1; a weak D match, TRBD1 (5 bases). This sequence originates from a man in his 60s with urothelial cancer. The DNA of the CDR3 is TGTGCCAGCAGTGAAGAGGCAGGGAGGGGTTTCCGAGCTTTCTTT. Its translation is CASSEEAGRGFRAFF.